Listed below are T cell receptor beta chains from one sample, sequenced in a study of cytomegalovirus exposure and HLA in healthy donors. Only in-frame clones appear in the TCRdb table, and some are missing; sequencing was by immunoSEQ multiplex PCR. The sample shows over 150,000 clones, more than 80% of them seen only once. Source material: PBMCs. The receptors come from a boy between 5 and 17 years old in good health and CMV-seronegative. Both conserved end residues are part of each CDR3. The D gene is left open where the match is weak. Clone size is not always given. Where it is, it says once, few, many or a class for expanded clones.

TRBD2 few TRBJ2-7 TRBV25-1 CASSGSGLGVYF TGTGCCAGCAGTGGCTCGGGACTAGGGGTTTACTTC
TRBD1 once TRBJ2-7 TRBV6-5 CASTRDRASYEQYF TGTGCCAGCACCCGGGACAGGGCCTCCTACGAGCAGTACTTC
TRBD2 once TRBJ2-7 TRBV5-4 CASSLLAGEAYEQYF TGTGCCAGCAGCTTGCTAGCGGGAGAGGCCTACGAGCAGTACTTC
- - TRBJ1-2 TRBV5-3 CARSSVGTFNYGYTF TGTGCCAGAAGCTCCGTCGGGACATTTAACTATGGCTACACCTTC
- - TRBJ1-6 TRBV30 CAWSEGRSPLHF TGTGCCTGGAGCGAGGGGAGGTCACCCCTCCACTTT
TRBD2 few TRBJ2-1 TRBV9 CASSVAGSGVYNEQFF TGTGCCAGCAGCGTAGCCGGTAGCGGGGTATACAATGAGCAGTTCTTC
TRBD2 - TRBJ2-1 TRBV27 CASSVAGPYNEQFF TGTGCCAGCAGTGTAGCGGGACCCTACAATGAGCAGTTCTTC
- - TRBJ1-4 TRBV18 CASSPLSREVTNEKLFF TGTGCCAGCTCACCACTGTCCAGGGAGGTGACTAATGAAAAACTGTTTTTT
TRBD2 - TRBJ2-7 TRBV7-6 CASSSSPGTSPDEQYF TGTGCCAGCAGCTCCTCTCCGGGGACTAGCCCAGACGAGCAGTACTTC
TRBD1 - TRBJ2-7 TRBV27 CASKSGQTSYEQYF TGTGCCAGCAAATCGGGACAGACCTCCTACGAGCAGTACTTC
- - TRBJ2-1 TRBV7-3 CASSLTRSNEQFF TGTGCCAGCAGCTTAACCCGGAGCAATGAGCAGTTCTTC
- - TRBJ1-2 TRBV7-9 CASSLATAPTYGYTF TGTGCCAGCAGCTTAGCGACAGCCCCTACCTATGGCTACACCTTC
TRBD2 - TRBJ2-3 TRBV7-9 CASSPLAGGTDTQYF TGTGCCAGCAGTCCTCTAGCGGGGGGCACAGATACGCAGTATTTT
TRBD2 - TRBJ2-7 TRBV4-1 CASSQDSGHQTTIAGTYEQYF TGCGCCAGCAGCCAAGATTCCGGCCATCAAACCACGATAGCGGGCACCTACGAGCAGTACTTC
TRBD1 - TRBJ1-3 TRBV19 CASSVRRDSDSGNTIYF TGTGCCAGTAGTGTTCGCCGGGACAGCGACTCTGGAAACACCATATATTTT
- - TRBJ2-7 TRBV6-6 CASSYLQEGTYEQYF TGTGCCAGCAGTTATCTTCAGGAAGGAACCTACGAGCAGTACTTC
TRBD1 - TRBJ1-6 TRBV10-1 CASSESRGKEPLHF TGCGCCAGCAGTGAGTCCAGGGGGAAGGAACCCCTCCACTTT
- once TRBJ1-1 TRBV30 CAWSVRVSGGTEAFF TGTGCCTGGAGTGTACGGGTATCGGGGGGCACCGAAGCTTTCTTT
- - TRBJ1-1 TRBV2 CASIPETGDVETEAFF TGTGCCAGCATTCCTGAGACAGGAGACGTGGAGACTGAAGCTTTCTTT
- - TRBJ1-1 TRBV5-1 CASSFGQTGTEAFF TGCGCCAGCAGCTTTGGACAGACTGGAACTGAAGCTTTCTTT
- - TRBJ2-5 TRBV2 CASSDSGQETQYF TGTGCCAGCAGTGATAGCGGCCAAGAGACCCAGTACTTC
TRBD1 - TRBJ1-5 TRBV9 CASSAGQGVHQPQHF TGTGCCAGCAGCGCCGGACAGGGGGTCCATCAGCCCCAGCATTTT
- - TRBJ1-4 TRBV7-9 CASSSPYNEKLFF TGTGCCAGCAGCTCCCCGTATAATGAAAAACTGTTTTTT
TRBD2 - TRBJ2-5 TRBV7-9 CASSFGLVQETQYF TGTGCCAGCAGCTTTGGACTAGTGCAAGAGACCCAGTACTTC
- - TRBJ2-7 TRBV5-4 CASSYRVGTYEQYF TGTGCCAGCAGCTACAGGGTGGGAACCTACGAGCAGTACTTC
TRBD2 - TRBJ2-3 TRBV9 CASSVRAGATTDTQYF TGTGCCAGCAGCGTCCGAGCGGGGGCGACCACAGATACGCAGTATTTT
TRBD1 few TRBJ2-5 TRBV10-2 CASRPGTGNLGEFKETQYF TGCGCCAGCAGACCCGGGACAGGGAACTTGGGGGAGTTTAAAGAGACCCAGTACTTC
- - TRBJ1-4 TRBV5-4 CASSFSRPDLNEKLFF TGTGCCAGCAGCTTTTCGCGGCCGGACTTAAATGAAAAACTGTTTTTT
TRBD1 - TRBJ1-1 TRBV7-9 CASSISGPGGSAEAFF TGTGCCAGCAGCATATCGGGTCCAGGGGGCAGCGCTGAAGCTTTCTTT
- - TRBJ1-2 TRBV18 CASSQEQANYGYTF TGTGCCAGCTCGCAAGAACAGGCTAACTATGGCTACACCTTC
- - TRBJ2-7 TRBV7-2 CASSFGDRRQQYF TGTGCCAGCAGCTTTGGTGACAGGCGACAGCAGTACTTC
- - TRBJ1-2 TRBV7-6 CASSPEGYGYTF TGTGCCAGCAGCCCGGAGGGTTATGGCTACACCTTC
- - TRBJ2-2 TRBV9 CASSARQNTGELFF TGTGCCAGCAGCGCGCGACAGAACACCGGGGAGCTGTTTTTT
- - TRBJ1-1 TRBV5-1 CASSVLQVPNTEAFF TGCGCCAGCAGCGTTTTACAGGTTCCGAACACTGAAGCTTTCTTT
- - TRBJ2-1 TRBV21-1 CANPKGTSGTNEQFF TGTGCCAACCCCAAGGGGACTAGCGGCACAAATGAGCAGTTCTTC
- few TRBJ1-2 TRBV11-2 CASSHPLDRNYGYTF TGTGCCAGCAGCCATCCCTTAGACAGAAACTATGGCTACACCTTC
- few TRBJ2-5 TRBV7-8 CASSLPWPLQETQYF TGTGCCAGCAGCCTCCCCTGGCCGCTGCAAGAGACCCAGTACTTC
TRBD1 few TRBJ1-2 TRBV7-2 CASSSPRTGGNYGYTF TGTGCCAGCAGCTCTCCCAGGACAGGGGGCAACTATGGCTACACCTTC
TRBD1 - TRBJ1-1 TRBV5-8 CASSPGTGARLSTEAFF TGTGCCAGCAGCCCCGGGACAGGGGCTCGGTTAAGCACTGAAGCTTTCTTT
TRBD1 - TRBJ1-2 TRBV2 CASRPQDRGQSGYTF TGTGCCAGCAGACCCCAGGACAGGGGGCAGAGTGGCTACACCTTC
TRBD2 - TRBJ2-3 TRBV25-1 CASRTSGGSHTQYF TGTGCCAGCAGAACTAGCGGGGGGAGTCATACGCAGTATTTT
TRBD1 - TRBJ1-3 TRBV11-3 CASSAGTGGNTIYF TGTGCCAGCAGCGCTGGGACAGGGGGAAACACCATATATTTT
- once TRBJ1-1 TRBV19 CASSPDRDTEAFF TGTGCCAGTAGTCCCGACAGAGACACTGAAGCTTTCTTT
TRBD2 - TRBJ2-3 TRBV30 CAWSARLADADTQYF TGTGCCTGGAGTGCCCGACTAGCGGACGCAGATACGCAGTATTTT
TRBD2 - TRBJ2-3 TRBV30 CAWIPAGRTDTQYF TGTGCCTGGATTCCAGCGGGGCGCACAGATACGCAGTATTTT
TRBD1 - TRBJ2-7 TRBV14 CASSQVDRDPGEQYF TGTGCCAGCAGCCAAGTGGACAGGGATCCGGGCGAGCAGTACTTC